This T cell receptor beta chain appears in the sequencing data of a study of identical twins. Template switching added a universal primer binding site, and final cDNA carried unique molecular identifiers. TCRdb recomputed calls from the 5' RACE reads with MiXCR, one row per CDR3 protein. The sample includes roughly 480,000 distinct CDR3 sequences, approximately 24% of them seen just once. Turning to this clonotype: The antigen is not known.

The V gene's germline CDR1 is MNHNY and CDR2 SVGAGI (reference sequence). The CDR3 is made up of 13 amino acids. V lost 2 bases and J lost 6, with 11 bases in between. Broader study findings: Twin-shared out-of-frame alpha sequences showed excess low generation probability. Cord blood beta clonotypes present at high abundance carried fewer insertions; no such pattern appeared in memory repertoires.

This same sample was also part of a study on T cells expressing NK-cell markers.

The sample comprised CD4+ T cells sorted from blood. This clonotype originated in a woman aged 18 to 35 in good health. The V and J genes are TRBV6-6 and TRBJ2-7; D may match TRBD1 or TRBD2 (5 bases each). This CDR3 reads CASSYPTGTEQYF. In DNA, the CDR3 is TGTGCCAGCAGTTACCCAACCGGGACCGAGCAGTACTTC.